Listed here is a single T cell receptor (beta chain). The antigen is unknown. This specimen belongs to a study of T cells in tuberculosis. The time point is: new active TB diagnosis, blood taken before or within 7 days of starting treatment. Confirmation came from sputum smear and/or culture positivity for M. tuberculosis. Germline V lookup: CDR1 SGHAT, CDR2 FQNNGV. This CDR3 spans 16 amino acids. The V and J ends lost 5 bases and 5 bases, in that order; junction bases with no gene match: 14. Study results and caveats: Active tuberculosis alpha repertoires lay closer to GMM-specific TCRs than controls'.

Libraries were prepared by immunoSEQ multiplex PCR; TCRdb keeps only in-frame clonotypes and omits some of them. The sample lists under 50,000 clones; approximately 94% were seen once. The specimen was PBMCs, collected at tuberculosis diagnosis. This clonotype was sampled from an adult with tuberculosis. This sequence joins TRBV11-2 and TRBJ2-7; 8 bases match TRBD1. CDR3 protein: CASSPSPRQGLDEQYF. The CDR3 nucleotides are TGTGCCAGCAGCCCCTCCCCGCGACAGGGGCTCGACGAGCAGTACTTC. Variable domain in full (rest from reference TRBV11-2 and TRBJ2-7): EAGVAQSPRYKIIEKRQSVAFWCNPISGHATLYWYQQILGQGPKLLIQFQNNGVVDDSQLPKDRFSAERLKGVDSTLKIQPAKLEDSAVYLCASSPSPRQGLDEQYFGPGTRLTVT.